One sample yielded the 23 T cell receptor beta chains listed below, sequenced in a study of HIV-infected patients and healthy controls. No cell fractionation was done, so the repertoire covers all unsorted peripheral blood T cells. cDNA was made from roughly 470 ng RNA using alpha and beta constant primers. Separate chain-specific third strand synthesis with multiplexing indices produced the alpha and beta libraries. TCRdb fed the 5' RACE reads into MiXCR, producing one record per CDR3 protein. The sample includes roughly 13,000 distinct CDR3 sequences, roughly a tenth of them seen just once. What was sequenced was blood. The source of these receptors is an adult in good health.

This clonotype was seen more than once but under ten times. The junction and the germline gene differ at one end; a read error may be behind it. The rearrangement links TRBV28 to TRBJ2-5; possible D gene TRBD2, 6 bases. Per the germline V gene, CDR1 is MDHEN and CDR2 is SYDVKM. CDR3 length: 14 amino acids. The CDR3 DNA reads as TGTGCCAGCAGTCCCTCCTTACCGGGAGAGCCGTTGGGCTTC. Translating gives CASSPSLPGEPLGF.

This clonotype is medium-sized (0.01 to 0.1%). The gene calls are TRBV10-3 and TRBJ2-3; TRBD1 agrees at 7 bases. The CDR3 consists of 16 residues. From germline, CDR1 is ENHRY and CDR2 SYGVKD. V was pared by 7 bases and J by 1 base, with 11 bases of the junction left unmatched. CDR3 protein: CAINPGGRSRTDTQYF. The CDR3 DNA reads TGTGCCATCAACCCAGGGGGACGATCTCGCACAGATACGCAGTATTTT.

This clonotype has at least ten counts. The chain is built from TRBV7-2 and TRBJ2-3; tentatively, D is TRBD1 or TRBD2 (5 bases each). CDR3 length: 17 residues. Germline values: CDR1 SGHTA, CDR2 FQGNSA. Trimming took 4 bases from V and 1 from J, leaving 18 bases between them. In DNA, the CDR3 is TGTGCCAGCAGCTCCACAAGAGGGGTGGAGGGCACAGATACGCAGTATTTT. It translates to CASSSTRGVEGTDTQYF.

The chain recombines TRBV28 with TRBJ2-7, with D possibly matching TRBD2 (5 bases). The CDR3 sequence is 14 residues long. Trimming shortened V by 2 bases and J by 7 bases, and 15 bases separated the two germline ends. Germline V CDR1 and CDR2: MDHEN, SYDVKM. The CDR3 here is CASSLRRAAGEQYF. The CDR3 coding sequence is TGTGCCAGCAGTTTAAGGCGGGCTGCAGGTGAGCAGTACTTC.

This clonotype is categorized as medium-sized. This chain links TRBV29-1 with TRBJ2-3, with 8 bases matching TRBD2. The CDR3 contains 14 residues. CDR1 is SQVTM and CDR2 is ANQGSEA in the germline V gene. The ends lost 5 bases at V and 4 bases at J; junction bases unmatched: 8. CDR3 sequence reads: CSVMRTSRADTQYF. The CDR3 DNA reads as TGCAGCGTTATGAGGACTAGCAGAGCAGATACGCAGTATTTT.

This clonotype was seen a few times. V gene TRBV2 combines with J gene TRBJ1-1; maybe TRBD1 (5 bases). This CDR3 comprises 15 residues. The germline V gene encodes CDR1 SNHLY and CDR2 FYNNEI. Trimming stripped 8 bases from V and 1 base from J, with 17 bases between. As DNA, the CDR3 is TGTGCCAGCGGACCGACGGGGCTAGGGAACACTGAAGCTTTCTTT. Translation gives CASGPTGLGNTEAFF.

The sample holds a few counts of this clonotype. The rearrangement joins TRBV7-3 to TRBJ2-3; 8 bases agree with TRBD2. The ends lost 4 bases at V and 9 bases at J; junction bases unmatched: 9. The germline V gene encodes CDR1 SGHTA and CDR2 FQGTGA. The CDR3 loop spans 14 amino acids. The DNA for the CDR3 is TGTGCCAGCAGCTGGGGGGGCAGCGGGGGAACGCAGTATTTT. Its protein product is CASSWGGSGGTQYF.

This clonotype is labeled as medium-sized (0.01 to 0.1%). The chain is built from TRBV7-9 and TRBJ1-2; D is ambiguous. The CDR3 loop spans 12 amino acids. With 0 bases removed from V and 5 bases from J, the gap between germline ends came to 4 bases. The germline gives CDR1 SEHNR, CDR2 FQNEAQ (reference sequence). The CDR3 region is CASSLALYGYTF. The CDR3 DNA reads TGTGCCAGCAGCTTAGCGCTGTATGGCTACACCTTC.

The rearrangement joins TRBV20-1 to TRBJ2-1, with 9 bases lining up with TRBD2. This CDR3 comprises 16 residues. Germline V gene data show CDR1 as DFQATT and CDR2 as SNEGSKA (reference sequence). With V trimmed by 3 bases and J by 8 bases, 14 bases remained unmatched. In DNA, the CDR3 is TGCAGTGCTAGCAACCGGGGTAGCGGGAGTTTTGATGAGCAGTTCTTC. Protein: CSASNRGSGSFDEQFF.

Ten or more counts support this clonotype. J is TRBJ1-6 and V is TRBV27; TRBD1 might be the D (6 bases). Per the germline V gene, CDR1 is MNHEY and CDR2 is SMNVEV (reference sequence). V was clipped by 0 bases and J by 0 bases, with 12 bases between them. This CDR3 has 18 amino acids. The CDR3 DNA reads TGTGCCAGCAGTTTATCGGGACAAATGAGCTCCTATAATTCACCCCTCCACTTT. It encodes CASSLSGQMSSYNSPLHF.

This clonotype occurred many times. V and J are TRBV6-1 and TRBJ2-7, with 9 nucleotides matching TRBD2. Germline loops: CDR1 MNHNS, CDR2 SASEGT. V trimming: 0 bases; J trimming: 2 bases; junction bases outside the gene matches: 17. The CDR3 runs to 20 residues. The DNA for the CDR3 is TGTGCCAGCAGTGAAGCGGTTCCTAGCGGGATTCTTACGATCCCCTACGAGCAGTACTTC. Its translation is CASSEAVPSGILTIPYEQYF.

In its sample, this clonotype was seen many times. The chain uses TRBV7-9 and TRBJ2-1, with 10 bases that match TRBD2. The CDR3 is 15 residues long. CDR1 is SEHNR and CDR2 is FQNEAQ in the germline V gene (reference sequence). J lost 5 bases, V lost 1 base, and 2 bases had no gene match. Written as DNA, the CDR3 is TGTGCCAGCAGCTTAGGGACTAGCGGTAACAATGAGCAGTTCTTC. It translates to CASSLGTSGNNEQFF.

The chain links TRBV30 to TRBJ2-7, with TRBD2 matching over 10 bases. The CDR3 spans 14 residues. J lost 4 bases, V lost 0 bases, and 3 bases had no gene match. Germline values: CDR1 GTSNPN, CDR2 SVGIG (reference sequence). The CDR3: CAWSVSSGRYEQYF. CDR3 in DNA: TGTGCCTGGAGTGTATCTAGCGGGAGATACGAGCAGTACTTC.

CDR3 nucleotides: TGTGCCACCACCAGAGTGGTCCGAACACGATGCGAAAAACTGTTTTTT. It yields the protein CATTRVVRTRCEKLFF. V gene TRBV10-3 combines with J gene TRBJ1-4; D not resolved. The ends were cut back, 10 bases at V and 8 bases at J, with 26 bases in the middle. This CDR3 spans 16 amino acids. Per germline, CDR1 ENHRY and CDR2 SYGVKD.

This clonotype was seen many times. The chain recombines TRBV5-5 with TRBJ1-5; possible D gene TRBD1, 5 bases. The CDR3 consists of 15 residues. The germline V and J ends were trimmed by 0 bases and 4 bases, with 11 bases remaining between them. Germline CDR1 reads SGHKS; CDR2 reads YYEKEE (reference sequence). The CDR3 is CASSLVAGINQPQHF. The CDR3 nucleotides are TGTGCCAGCAGCTTGGTAGCAGGGATTAATCAGCCCCAGCATTTT.

This clonotype was recorded a few times. In DNA form, the CDR3 reads TGTGCCAGCAGCGAGGGCCAGAACTATGGCTACACCTTC. Its protein is CASSEGQNYGYTF. The genes are TRBV3-1 and TRBJ1-2; D not certain. Trimming pared 5 bases from V and 2 bases from J, leaving 9 bases between. The CDR3 is made up of 13 amino acids. CDR1 is LGHDT and CDR2 is YNNKEL in the germline V gene (reference sequence). The variable domain in full, with the rest retrieved from reference TRBV3-1 and TRBJ1-2, is DTAVSQTPKYLVTQMGNDKSIKCEQNLGHDTMYWYKQDSKKFLKIMFSYNNKELIINETVPNRFSPKSPDKAHLNLHINSLELGDSAVYFCASSEGQNYGYTFGSGTRLTVV.

By share, this clonotype ranks as medium-sized. This chain connects TRBV7-9 to TRBJ2-7; D gene uncertain. CDR1 is SEHNR, CDR2 FQNEAQ, per germline (reference sequence). The CDR3 loop spans 13 amino acids. V was cut by 1 base and J by 3 bases, with 7 bases left in between. Here the CDR3 reads CASSLGSHYEQYF. As DNA, the CDR3 is TGTGCCAGCAGCTTAGGATCTCACTACGAGCAGTACTTC.

In this sample, this clonotype is medium-sized. The J gene is TRBJ2-5, the V gene TRBV5-1; D possibly corresponds to TRBD1 (6 bases). CDR1 and CDR2 from the germline V gene are SGHRS and YFSETQ. CDR3 length: 14 amino acids. V gave up 5 bases and J gave up 0 bases, with 11 bases separating them. The CDR3 DNA sequence: TGCGCCAGCAGTTCTGGACAGTACCAAGAGACCCAGTACTTC. As protein: CASSSGQYQETQYF.

CDR3 in amino acids: CSARDRGGSIYYNEQFF. In DNA, the CDR3 is TGCAGTGCTAGAGATCGGGGCGGGAGCATTTACTACAATGAGCAGTTCTTC. V is TRBV20-1 and J is TRBJ2-1, with 7 bases aligning to TRBD2. Germline values: CDR1 DFQATT, CDR2 SNEGSKA (reference sequence). The CDR3 totals 17 residues. V was clipped by 0 bases and J by 3 bases; unmatched bases: 11.

This clonotype was counted only a few times. J is TRBJ1-1 and V is TRBV5-6, with D possibly TRBD1 on 6 matching bases. Per the germline V gene, CDR1 is SGHDT and CDR2 is YYEEEE. The V gene lost 1 base and the J gene lost 3 bases, with 10 bases spanning the gap. The CDR3 covers 14 residues. The CDR3 loop is CASSLLGAYTEAFF. CDR3 DNA: TGTGCCAGCAGCTTGCTGGGGGCCTACACTGAAGCTTTCTTT.

This clonotype qualifies as medium-sized. The chain links TRBV5-6 to TRBJ2-7, with TRBD2 matching 7 bases. The CDR3 runs to 16 residues. The J segment lost 1 base and the V segment lost 1 base, leaving 8 bases of the junction unmatched. Germline V gene data show CDR1 as SGHDT and CDR2 as YYEEEE. As DNA, the CDR3 is TGTGCCAGCAGCTTGTTCGGGCAACTAGCGTCCTACGAGCAGTACTTC. As protein: CASSLFGQLASYEQYF.

This sequence joins TRBV28 and TRBJ2-7; 8 bases fit TRBD2. The junction had 7 bases not matched to a gene; V was cut back by 10 bases and J by 2 bases. Per the germline V gene, CDR1 is MDHEN and CDR2 is SYDVKM. This CDR3 has 13 residues. DNA of the CDR3: TGTGCCACCATTAGCGGGACTACCTACGAGCAGTACTTC. Translating it yields CATISGTTYEQYF.

This clonotype was observed a handful of times. V gene TRBV28 combines with J gene TRBJ2-4; perhaps TRBD2 as D (5 bases). The length of the CDR3 is 16 residues. The V gene's germline CDR1 is MDHEN and CDR2 SYDVKM. The V end was cut by 4 bases, the J end by 0 bases, with 13 bases between. The CDR3: CASSSLAEIAKNIQYF. The CDR3 DNA is TGTGCCAGCAGTTCCCTAGCCGAAATAGCCAAAAACATTCAGTACTTC.